Below, 28 T cell receptor beta chains from the same sample are listed, as sequenced in a study of T cell responses to AZD1222 COVID-19 vaccine. Sequencing used immunoSEQ multiplex PCR; TCRdb keeps in-frame clones, though not all of them. The sample contains some 120,000 clones, about 93% of which appear only once. The input for sequencing was peripheral blood, taken on day 0 of AZD1222 vaccination. Receptor source: an adult in good health.

The chain carries TRBV25-1 and TRBJ1-2; no clear D. Looked up from germline, CDR1 is MGHDK and CDR2 is SYGVNS. Trimming pared 3 bases from V and 7 bases from J, leaving 15 bases between. The CDR3 length is 14 residues. The CDR3 nucleotides read TGTGCCAGCAGTGATAATCCGGAACAGAGTGGCTACACCTTC. Protein sequence: CASSDNPEQSGYTF.

V and J are TRBV20-1 and TRBJ1-2, with 7 bases that match TRBD1. The CDR3 length is 13 residues. J was trimmed by 8 bases and V by 3 bases; bases with no gene match: 9. CDR1 is DFQATT and CDR2 is SNEGSKA in the germline V gene (reference sequence). CDR3 nucleotide sequence: TGCAGTGCTAGTACTGCAGGGGGGTCGGGCTACACCTTC. Its translation is CSASTAGGSGYTF.

The DNA of the CDR3 is TGCGGGATGGCAGGGGAAGAGACCCAGTACTTC. Its translation: CGMAGEETQYF. The chain uses TRBV20-1 and TRBJ2-5; perhaps TRBD1 as D (6 bases). This CDR3 is 11 amino acids long. Germline values: CDR1 DFQATT, CDR2 SNEGSKA (reference sequence).

The chain carries TRBV7-8 and TRBJ1-4; D is undetermined. V lost 5 bases to trimming and J lost 6 bases, with 13 bases between them. This CDR3 comprises 14 residues. CDR1 and CDR2 (germline): SGHVS, FQNEAQ. CDR3 coding DNA: TGTGCCAGCAGCCCGGGCCTTAGGCATGAAAAACTGTTTTTT. The encoded protein is CASSPGLRHEKLFF. The full variable domain, rest sourced from reference TRBV7-8 and TRBJ1-4, is GAGVSQSPRYKVAKRGQDVALRCDPISGHVSLFWYQQALGQGPEFLTYFQNEAQLDKSGLPSDRFFAERPEGSVSTLKIQRTQQEDSAVYLCASSPGLRHEKLFFGSGTQLSVL.

This rearrangement joins TRBV27 to TRBJ1-2, with TRBD1 as a possible D gene (6 bases). From germline, CDR1 is MNHEY and CDR2 SMNVEV (reference sequence). The CDR3 covers 13 residues. V dropped 6 bases and J dropped 8 bases, with 16 bases sitting between them. The CDR3 DNA is TGTGCCAGCAGGGTCACAGGGCTCTCCGGCTACACCTTC. Translated: CASRVTGLSGYTF.

The rearrangement links TRBV7-9 to TRBJ2-7; D is undetermined. The germline V gene encodes CDR1 SEHNR and CDR2 FQNEAQ (reference sequence). CDR3 length equals 12 residues. Trimming cost V 2 bases and J 6 bases, with 8 bases left between them. The CDR3 DNA reads TGTGCCAGCAGCTTACTCGACCGCGAGCAGTACTTC. This sequence encodes CASSLLDREQYF. The full variable domain, in which reference TRBV7-9 and TRBJ2-7 provide the parts outside the CDR3, is DTGVSQNPRHKITKRGQNVTFRCDPISEHNRLYWYRQTLGQGPEFLTYFQNEAQLEKSRLLSDRFSAERPKGSFSTLEIQRTEQGDSAMYLCASSLLDREQYFGPGTRLTVT.

This rearrangement joins TRBV6-5 to TRBJ2-2, with D unresolved. The CDR3 length is 12 residues. Trimming cost V 8 bases and J 7 bases, with 11 bases left between them. The germline gives CDR1 MNHEY, CDR2 SVGAGI. This chain's CDR3 is CASAPYGGELFF. CDR3 nucleotide sequence: TGTGCCAGCGCCCCCTATGGCGGGGAGCTGTTTTTT.

This clone was seen a single time. The CDR3 DNA reads as TGTGCCAGCAGTGGACAGGGACGCACAGATACGCAGTATTTT. Translated, it gives CASSGQGRTDTQYF. The chain links TRBV2 to TRBJ2-3, with 7 positions matching TRBD1. This CDR3 contains 14 residues. V lost 4 bases and J lost 1; bases outside the gene matches: 2. CDR1 and CDR2 (germline): SNHLY, FYNNEI. Based on the CDR3 plus reference TRBV2 and TRBJ2-3, the full variable domain is EPEVTQTPSHQVTQMGQEVILRCVPISNHLYFYWYRQILGQKVEFLVSFYNNEISEKSEIFDDQFSVERPDGSNFTLKIRSTKLEDSAMYFCASSGQGRTDTQYFGPGTRLTVL.

The V and J genes are TRBV18 and TRBJ2-7; 14 nucleotides align to TRBD2. V was pared by 6 bases and J by 2 bases, with 6 bases of the junction left unmatched. The length of the CDR3 is 16 residues. CDR1 is KGHSH and CDR2 is LQKENI in the germline V gene. DNA of the CDR3: TGTGCCAGCTCCCGGGGACTAGCGGGGGACACCTACGAGCAGTACTTC. This gives the protein CASSRGLAGDTYEQYF.

This clone appeared once. This chain uses TRBV10-3 with TRBJ1-1; a possible D gene is TRBD1 (5 bases). V was shortened by 11 bases and J by 4 bases, with 17 bases between the two germline ends. Looked up from germline, CDR1 is ENHRY and CDR2 is SYGVKD. This CDR3 has 13 residues. CDR3 sequence reads: CALREGLVTEAFF. For the CDR3, the DNA is TGTGCCCTCCGCGAGGGGCTGGTCACTGAAGCTTTCTTT.

This clone was detected only once. This chain joins TRBV14 and TRBJ2-3; no clear D. CDR3 length equals 16 residues. Germline V lookup: CDR1 SGHDN, CDR2 FVKESK. V was clipped by 1 base and J by 3 bases, with 14 bases between them. CDR3 amino acids: CASSQAENSNTDTQYF. Written as DNA, the CDR3 is TGTGCCAGCAGCCAAGCGGAGAATAGCAATACAGATACGCAGTATTTT.

This clone was recorded a few times. V usage is TRBV4-1 and J usage is TRBJ1-5, with D tentatively TRBD1 (6 bases). Between the trimmed V and J ends, which lost 3 bases and 4 bases, there was a span of 10 bases. The CDR3 loop spans 14 amino acids. Per the germline V gene, CDR1 is MGHRA and CDR2 is YSYEKL. The CDR3 reads CASSQGAGNQPQHF. DNA of the CDR3: TGCGCCAGCAGCCAGGGGGCTGGGAATCAGCCCCAGCATTTT.

This clone was found once. The chain is built from TRBV10-3 and TRBJ2-5; TRBD2 aligns across 10 bases. Trimming cost V 4 bases and J 5 bases; bases outside gene matches: 7. Germline assignment: CDR1 ENHRY and CDR2 SYGVKD. The CDR3 covers 15 residues. This CDR3 is CAISVRQGLAETQYF. The DNA of the CDR3 is TGTGCCATCAGTGTACGCCAGGGACTAGCGGAGACCCAGTACTTC.

This clone appeared a single time. Other DNA variants within this sample encode the same CDR3. The chain is built from TRBV19 and TRBJ1-3, with a weak D call TRBD1 (5 bases). V was clipped by 4 bases and J by 0 bases, with 7 bases between them. Germline lookup yields CDR1 LNHDA and CDR2 SQIVND (reference sequence). This CDR3 is built from 14 residues. CDR3 loop: CASSRGSSGNTIYF. The DNA of the CDR3 is TGTGCCAGTAGTAGGGGCAGCTCTGGAAACACCATATATTTT.

This clone was found once. Sequence at one end of the junction differs from germline and may be a read error. The V and J genes are TRBV2 and TRBJ1-3, with TRBD1 as a possible D gene (5 bases). The CDR3 runs 15 residues. The germline gives CDR1 SNHLY, CDR2 FYNNEI. The CDR3 loop reads CASSENTGSGNTIYF. CDR3 bases: TGTGCCAGCAGTGAAAATACAGGTTCTGGGAACACCATATATTTT.

The chain uses TRBV6-5 and TRBJ2-2; D not certain. The CDR3 is 13 residues long. Germline assignment: CDR1 MNHEY and CDR2 SVGAGI. The V gene lost 2 bases and the J gene lost 1 base, with 2 bases spanning the gap. The CDR3 DNA sequence: TGTGCCAGCAGTTACGTGAACACCGGGGAGCTGTTTTTT. Translation: CASSYVNTGELFF.

This clone was observed a few times. The rearrangement joins TRBV10-1 to TRBJ2-7, with 10 positions matching TRBD1. The CDR3 totals 12 residues. Trimming removed 6 bases from V and 6 bases from J; junction bases left unmatched: 2. The V gene's germline CDR1 is WNHNN and CDR2 SYGVQD (reference sequence). CDR3 protein: CASSDRGLEQYF. The DNA of the CDR3 is TGCGCCAGCAGCGACAGGGGGCTCGAGCAGTACTTC.

The chain links TRBV18 to TRBJ1-3; D remains unclear. The germline V and J ends were trimmed by 3 bases and 0 bases, with 12 bases remaining between them. The V gene's germline CDR1 is KGHSH and CDR2 LQKENI. CDR3 length: 16 residues. The CDR3 loop is CASSPGSTYSGNTIYF. Written as DNA, the CDR3 is TGTGCCAGCTCACCGGGATCTACGTACTCTGGAAACACCATATATTTT.

The chain is built from TRBV3-1 (or the pseudogene TRBV3-2) and TRBJ1-2; possibly TRBD1 for D (5 bases). V dropped 4 bases and J dropped 5 bases, with 17 bases sitting between them. Looked up from germline, CDR1 is LGHDT and CDR2 is YNNKEL (reference sequence). The CDR3 runs to 15 residues. DNA of the CDR3: TGTGCCAGCAGCCCTATCGGGGGGGGTGAATATGGCTACACCTTC. The encoded protein is CASSPIGGGEYGYTF.

This chain links TRBV7-3 with TRBJ2-1, with D possibly called TRBD1 or TRBD2 (5 bases each). V was shortened by 5 bases and J by 11 bases, with 19 bases between the two germline ends. CDR1 and CDR2 (germline): SGHTA, FQGTGA. This CDR3 is built from 14 residues. The CDR3 bases are TGTGCCAGCAGCCCGTATACTTCATCGGGACAGCAGTTCTTC. Protein sequence: CASSPYTSSGQQFF. Together with reference TRBV7-3 and TRBJ2-1, the CDR3 gives the full variable domain: GAGVSQTPSNKVTEKGKYVELRCDPISGHTALYWYRQSLGQGPEFLIYFQGTGAADDSGLPNDRFFAVRPEGSVSTLKIQRTERGDSAVYLCASSPYTSSGQQFFGPGTRLTVL.

This chain joins TRBV5-8 and TRBJ1-1; the D gene is possibly TRBD1 (5 bases). The length of the CDR3 is 15 residues. The V and J ends lost 3 bases and 4 bases respectively, with 16 bases between them. Per the germline V gene, CDR1 is SGHTS and CDR2 is YDEGEE. In DNA, the CDR3 is TGTGCCAGCAGCTCCCTCCGGGGGTTCTTCACTGAAGCTTTCTTT. Translating gives CASSSLRGFFTEAFF.

V and J are TRBV5-1 and TRBJ2-7, with 9 positions matching TRBD2. With V trimmed by 0 bases and J by 2 bases, 9 bases remained unmatched. Germline CDR1 is SGHRS and CDR2 is YFSETQ. CDR3 length: 17 amino acids. CDR3 residues: CASSLEVSGGYTYEQYF. The CDR3 nucleotides are TGCGCCAGCAGCTTGGAGGTTAGCGGGGGATATACCTACGAGCAGTACTTC.

The chain employs TRBV7-7 and TRBJ1-1, with D unclear. Per the germline V gene, CDR1 is SSHAT and CDR2 is FNYEAQ (reference sequence). Trimming removed 5 bases from V and 1 base from J, with 14 bases in between. The CDR3 sequence is 15 residues long. CDR3 coding DNA: TGTGCCAGCAGCCCGATGGAACACAGGAACACTGAAGCTTTCTTT. Translating gives CASSPMEHRNTEAFF. The complete variable domain, with remaining parts taken from reference TRBV7-7 and TRBJ1-1, reads GAGVSQSPRYKVTKRGQDVTLRCDPISSHATLYWYQQALGQGPEFLTYFNYEAQPDKSGLPSDRFSAERPEGSISTLTIQRTEQRDSAMYRCASSPMEHRNTEAFFGQGTRLTVV.

The rearrangement links TRBV9 to TRBJ1-1; possibly TRBD1 for D (5 bases). V lost 0 bases and J lost 7, with 10 bases in between. CDR3 size: 13 residues. CDR1 is SGDLS, CDR2 YYNGEE, per germline. DNA for the CDR3: TGTGCCAGCAGCGTAGAGGTTACAGGTGAAGCTTTCTTT. Translating it yields CASSVEVTGEAFF.

The chain has TRBV19 and TRBJ2-1, with TRBD2 matching 8 bases. The CDR3 is 15 residues long. The V gene end was trimmed by 6 bases and the J gene end by 5 bases; junction bases not matched to a gene: 9. Looked up from germline, CDR1 is LNHDA and CDR2 is SQIVND (reference sequence). DNA of the CDR3: TGTGCCAGTAGATTGGCGGGGGGTCCCAACAATGAGCAGTTCTTC. Translation: CASRLAGGPNNEQFF.

The chain combines TRBV5-6 with TRBJ2-1; the D gene could be TRBD1 or TRBD2 (5 bases each). Germline CDR1 is SGHDT and CDR2 is YYEEEE. V was clipped by 3 bases and J by 4 bases, with 14 bases between them. CDR3 length equals 15 residues. The DNA of the CDR3 is TGTGCCAGCAGCTCGTTGGGAGACAGATACAATGAGCAGTTCTTC. This sequence encodes CASSSLGDRYNEQFF.

The chain uses TRBV27 and TRBJ1-1; no firm D call. V was shortened by 5 bases and J by 8 bases, with 15 bases between the two germline ends. The germline gives CDR1 MNHEY, CDR2 SMNVEV (reference sequence). The CDR3 consists of 13 residues. CDR3 bases: TGTGCCAGCAGTCCCGGAGGGTCGGTGGAAGCTTTCTTT. Its translation is CASSPGGSVEAFF.

The chain recombines TRBV3-1 (or the pseudogene TRBV3-2) with TRBJ1-6; D is unclear. The CDR3 is 12 residues long. Trimming stripped 6 bases from V and 12 bases from J, with 12 bases between. Looked up from germline, CDR1 is LGHDT and CDR2 is YNNKEL (reference sequence). The CDR3 region has the DNA TGTGCCAGCAGACTGGAGAGAGGACCCCTCCACTTT. This codes for CASRLERGPLHF.